The rows below give T cell receptor beta chains drawn from one sample of a study of blood T cells in healthy people across ages. Via MiXCR, TCRdb re-called the 5' RACE reads, giving one row per CDR3 protein. The table lists about 1.8 million distinct CDR3 sequences, around half of them singletons. Sequenced input: blood. The receptors here all came from a woman aged 40 to 50 in good health. Both conserved end residues are part of each CDR3.

>TRBV28
CASSSSGGPWDEQFF
>TRBV4-2
CASSQDHGLETQYF
>TRBV10-3
CAIADRGSGSYEQYF
>TRBV7-2
CASSLRGNSGTGTYEQYF
>TRBV4-1
CASSHTGTGSEAFF
>TRBV4-1
CASSQASRTLHNEQFF
>TRBV11-1
CASSLAGITTLPGTDTQYF
>TRBV27
CASSLGLGANALTF
>TRBV11-2
CASSPHRTSGGLDTQYF
>TRBV4-3
CASSHSSTGTLTDTQYF
>TRBV4-3
CASSQVGVAEAFF
>TRBV5-8
CASSPPWGTAPYEQYF
>TRBV5-6
CASSLVSRPYEQYF
>TRBV20-1
CSARVSGVDTQYF
>TRBV11-2
CASSSRATYRGGTGELFF
>TRBV7-9
CASSPSSRGDSYEQYF
>TRBV5-1
CASSLVPTDYNEQFF
>TRBV6-6
CASSYPRQYF
>TRBV5-1
CASSANRGEDTQYF
>TRBV28
CASSRLRGTRYNEQFF
>TRBV15
CATSRDWNRDNEQFF
>TRBV5-5
CASSFLQYGETQYF
>TRBV18
CASSPRGQPDNEQFF
>TRBV5-1
CASSFGSSSTDTQYF
>TRBV20-1
CSARALDSYEQYF
>TRBV11-2
CASSPQLAGRSYEQYF
>TRBV6-1
CASSSLGDVTYNEQFF
>TRBV29-1
CSVPQSRINYGYTF
>TRBV7-2
CASAEAGGPSDTQYF
>TRBV4-2
CASSQGLGQGAASEQFF
>TRBV4-3
CASSRTGTPDGYTF
>TRBV9
CASSVDGRWEGNYGYTF